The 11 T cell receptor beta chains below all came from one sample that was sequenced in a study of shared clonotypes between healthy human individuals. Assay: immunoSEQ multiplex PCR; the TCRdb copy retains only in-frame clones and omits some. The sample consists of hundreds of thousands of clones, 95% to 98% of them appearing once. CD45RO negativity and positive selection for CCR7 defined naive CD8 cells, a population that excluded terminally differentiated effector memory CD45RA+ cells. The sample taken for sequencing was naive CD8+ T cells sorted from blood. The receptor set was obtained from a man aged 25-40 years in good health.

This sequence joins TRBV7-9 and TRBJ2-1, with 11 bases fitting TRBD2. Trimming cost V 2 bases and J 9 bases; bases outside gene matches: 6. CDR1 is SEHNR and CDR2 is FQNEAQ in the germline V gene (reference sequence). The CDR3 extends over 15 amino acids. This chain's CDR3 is CASSLLAGGTGEQFF. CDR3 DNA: TGTGCCAGCAGCTTACTAGCGGGAGGAACAGGTGAGCAGTTCTTC.

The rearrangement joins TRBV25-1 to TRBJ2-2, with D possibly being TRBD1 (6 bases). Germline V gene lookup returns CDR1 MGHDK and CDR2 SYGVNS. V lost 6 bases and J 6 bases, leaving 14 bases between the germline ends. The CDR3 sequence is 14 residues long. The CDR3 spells CASRTGNSAGELFF. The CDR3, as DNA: TGTGCCAGCAGAACAGGGAATTCGGCCGGGGAGCTGTTTTTT.

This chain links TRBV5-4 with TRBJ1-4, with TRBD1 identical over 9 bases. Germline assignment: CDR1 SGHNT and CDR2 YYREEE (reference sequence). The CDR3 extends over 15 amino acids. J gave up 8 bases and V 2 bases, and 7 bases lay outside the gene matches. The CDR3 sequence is CASSFGQGMGEKLFF. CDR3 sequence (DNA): TGTGCCAGCAGCTTCGGACAGGGGATGGGCGAAAAACTGTTTTTT.

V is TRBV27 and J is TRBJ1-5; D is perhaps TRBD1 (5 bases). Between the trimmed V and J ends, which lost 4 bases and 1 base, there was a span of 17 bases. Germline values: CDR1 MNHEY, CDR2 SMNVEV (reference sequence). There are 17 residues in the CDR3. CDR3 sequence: CASSSRVRMRSNQPQHF. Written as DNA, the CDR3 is TGTGCCAGCAGTTCCAGGGTGAGGATGAGGAGCAATCAGCCCCAGCATTTT.

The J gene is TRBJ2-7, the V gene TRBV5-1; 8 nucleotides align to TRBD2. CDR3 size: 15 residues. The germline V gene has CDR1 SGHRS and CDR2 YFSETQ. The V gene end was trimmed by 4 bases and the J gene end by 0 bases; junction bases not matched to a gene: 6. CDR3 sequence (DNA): TGCGCCAGCAGCCCCCGGGGGGGACTCTCCTACGAGCAGTACTTC. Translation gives CASSPRGGLSYEQYF.

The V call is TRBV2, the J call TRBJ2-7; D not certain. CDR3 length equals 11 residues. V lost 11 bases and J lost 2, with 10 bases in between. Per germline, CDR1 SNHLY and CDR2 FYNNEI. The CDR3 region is CAASGTYEQYF. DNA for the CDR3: TGTGCCGCTTCAGGAACCTACGAGCAGTACTTC.

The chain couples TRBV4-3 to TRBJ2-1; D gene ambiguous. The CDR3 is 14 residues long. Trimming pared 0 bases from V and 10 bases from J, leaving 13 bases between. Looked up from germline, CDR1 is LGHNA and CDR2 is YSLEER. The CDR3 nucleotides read TGCGCCAGCAGCCAAGATACGCTATCGCGAGAGCAGTTCTTC. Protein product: CASSQDTLSREQFF.

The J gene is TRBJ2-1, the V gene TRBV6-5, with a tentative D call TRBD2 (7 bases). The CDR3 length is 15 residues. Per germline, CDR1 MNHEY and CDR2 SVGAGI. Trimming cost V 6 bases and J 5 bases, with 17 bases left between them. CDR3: CASRPIGGADNEQFF. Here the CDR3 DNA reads TGTGCCAGCAGGCCCATTGGGGGGGCGGACAATGAGCAGTTCTTC.

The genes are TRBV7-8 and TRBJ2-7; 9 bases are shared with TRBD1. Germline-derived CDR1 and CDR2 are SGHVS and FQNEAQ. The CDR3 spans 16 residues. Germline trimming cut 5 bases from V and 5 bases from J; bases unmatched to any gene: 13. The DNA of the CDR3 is TGTGCCAGCAGCCTGGGACAGGGCTATCTCCTCGACGAGCAGTACTTC. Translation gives CASSLGQGYLLDEQYF.

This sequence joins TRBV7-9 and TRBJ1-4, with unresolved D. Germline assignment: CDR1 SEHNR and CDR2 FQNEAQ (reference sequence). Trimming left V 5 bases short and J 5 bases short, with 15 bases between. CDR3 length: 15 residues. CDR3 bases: TGTGCCAGCAGCGGACCGGGCGCCGAAAATGAAAAACTGTTTTTT. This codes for CASSGPGAENEKLFF.

The CDR3 sequence: CSAGRTYNEQFF. CDR3 in DNA: TGCAGCGCCGGTCGAACCTACAATGAGCAGTTCTTC. The chain uses TRBV29-1 and TRBJ2-1, with unresolved D. Germline values: CDR1 SQVTM, CDR2 ANQGSEA. The CDR3 is made up of 12 amino acids. The ends were cut back, 7 bases at V and 2 bases at J, with 9 bases in the middle.